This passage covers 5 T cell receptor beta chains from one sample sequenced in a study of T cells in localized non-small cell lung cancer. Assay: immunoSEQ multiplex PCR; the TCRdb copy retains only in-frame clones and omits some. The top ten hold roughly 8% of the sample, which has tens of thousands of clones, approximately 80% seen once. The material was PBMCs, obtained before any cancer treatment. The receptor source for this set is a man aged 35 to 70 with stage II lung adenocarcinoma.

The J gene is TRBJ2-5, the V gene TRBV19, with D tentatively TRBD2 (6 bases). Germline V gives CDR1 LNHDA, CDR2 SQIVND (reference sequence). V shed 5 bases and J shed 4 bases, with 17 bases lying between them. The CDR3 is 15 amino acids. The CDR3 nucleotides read TGTGCCAGTAGTTTGGGACGCTTGGGGGGAGAGACCCAGTACTTC. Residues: CASSLGRLGGETQYF.

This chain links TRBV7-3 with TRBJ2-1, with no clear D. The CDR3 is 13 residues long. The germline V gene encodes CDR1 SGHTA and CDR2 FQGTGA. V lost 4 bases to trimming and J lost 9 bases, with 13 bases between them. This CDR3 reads CASSSTSIGEQFF. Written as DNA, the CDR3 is TGTGCCAGCAGCTCGACCTCCATAGGTGAGCAGTTCTTC.

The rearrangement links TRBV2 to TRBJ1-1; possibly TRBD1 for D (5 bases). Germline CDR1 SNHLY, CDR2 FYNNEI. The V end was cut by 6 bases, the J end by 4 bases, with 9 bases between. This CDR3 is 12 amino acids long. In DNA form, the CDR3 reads TGTGCCAGCAGAACAGGAACCACTGAAGCTTTCTTT. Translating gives CASRTGTTEAFF.

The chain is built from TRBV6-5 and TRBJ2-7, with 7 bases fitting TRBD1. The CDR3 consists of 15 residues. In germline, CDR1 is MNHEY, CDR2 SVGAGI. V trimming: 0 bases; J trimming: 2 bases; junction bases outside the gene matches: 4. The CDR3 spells CASSYSWDSPYEQYF. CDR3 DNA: TGTGCCAGCAGTTACTCTTGGGACAGCCCCTACGAGCAGTACTTC.

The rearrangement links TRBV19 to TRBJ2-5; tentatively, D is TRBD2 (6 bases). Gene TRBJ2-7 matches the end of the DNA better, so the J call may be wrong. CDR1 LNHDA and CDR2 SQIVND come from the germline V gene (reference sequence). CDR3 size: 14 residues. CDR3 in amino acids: CASSTWTEGYEQYF. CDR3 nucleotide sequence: TGTGCCAGTAGTACCTGGACGGAGGGCTACGAGCAGTACTTC.